The rows below give T cell receptor beta chains drawn from one sample of a study of cytomegalovirus exposure and HLA in healthy donors. The protocol was immunoSEQ multiplex PCR, while the TCRdb copy is restricted to in-frame clones and leaves out a portion. The profile shows under 140,000 clones, approximately 86% of them singletons. Sequenced: PBMCs. The source is a man in his forties or fifties in good health and CMV-seronegative. Each CDR3 is given with its conserved first and last residue. The D gene is left open where the match is weak. For some rows the clone size is stated as once, few or many, or as a class when expanded; others skip it.

15 | . | TRBJ1-6 | TRBV5-4 | TRBD1 | CASSKGAGPNSPLHF | TGTGCCAGCAGCAAGGGGGCAGGGCCTAATTCACCCCTCCACTTT
14 | . | TRBJ1-6 | TRBV6-5 | TRBD1 | CASSPTGFNSPLHF | TGTGCCAGCAGCCCGACAGGGTTTAATTCACCCCTCCACTTT
15 | . | TRBJ1-5 | TRBV28 | TRBD1 | CASFTGGSGNQPQHF | TGTGCCAGCTTTACAGGGGGAAGTGGCAATCAGCCCCAGCATTTT
17 | . | TRBJ2-7 | TRBV28 | TRBD1 | CASSHGQGDYYPYEQYF | TGTGCCAGCAGTCACGGACAGGGAGACTATTATCCCTACGAGCAGTACTTC
14 | . | TRBJ1-5 | TRBV6-5 | . | CASSRAGGNQPQHF | TGTGCCAGCAGTAGAGCAGGGGGCAATCAGCCCCAGCATTTT
14 | few | TRBJ1-5 | TRBV6-1 | TRBD1 | CASRLQGSNQPQHF | TGTGCCAGCAGGTTACAGGGGAGCAATCAGCCCCAGCATTTT
13 | . | TRBJ1-6 | TRBV30 | . | CAWTGRGDSPLHF | TGTGCCTGGACAGGGCGCGGCGATTCACCCCTCCACTTT
11 | . | TRBJ1-1 | TRBV30 | . | CAWSVRGAAFF | TGTGCCTGGAGTGTACGTGGAGCAGCTTTCTTT
14 | . | TRBJ1-5 | TRBV2 | TRBD1 | CASWGQGGDQPQHF | TGTGCCAGCTGGGGACAGGGAGGAGATCAGCCCCAGCATTTT
14 | . | TRBJ1-2 | TRBV18 | . | CASSNNGQTYGYTF | TGTGCCAGCTCAAATAACGGACAAACCTATGGCTACACCTTC
13 | . | TRBJ2-1 | TRBV5-1 | . | CASSLDTWDEQFF | TGCGCCAGCAGCTTAGACACGTGGGATGAGCAGTTCTTC
15 | . | TRBJ1-5 | TRBV2 | . | CASSREIAGNQPQHF | TGTGCCAGCAGTCGGGAGATCGCTGGGAATCAGCCCCAGCATTTT
14 | . | TRBJ1-1 | TRBV13 | . | CASSQRAGGTEAFF | TGTGCCAGCAGCCAGCGGGCGGGCGGCACTGAAGCTTTCTTT
15 | . | TRBJ2-7 | TRBV7-2 | TRBD1 | CASSTTTGQGREQYF | TGTGCCAGCAGCACAACTACCGGACAGGGCAGGGAGCAGTACTTC
15 | . | TRBJ2-3 | TRBV5-6 | . | CASSFPLLSADTQYF | TGTGCCAGCAGCTTTCCCCTCCTTAGCGCAGATACGCAGTATTTT
14 | . | TRBJ1-5 | TRBV2 | . | CASSGEEQNQPQHF | TGTGCCAGCAGTGGGGAGGAACAGAATCAGCCCCAGCATTTT
14 | once | TRBJ1-2 | TRBV14 | . | CASSHGTRNYGYTF | TGTGCCAGCAGCCACGGGACACGAAACTATGGCTACACCTTC
11 | . | TRBJ1-3 | TRBV10-3 | . | CAIGSGNTIYF | TGTGCCATCGGGAGCGGAAACACCATATATTTT